A single sample is the source of the 13 T cell receptor beta chains below, sequenced in a study of regulatory T cells in long-lasting Graves disease. Documented time point: persistent/refractory GD, antithyroid drugs over 5 years with positive TRAb. Generation of the TCR library employed RNA extracted from PBMCs. Through Arm-PCR of CDR3 regions and iRepertoire HTBI primers, TCR beta libraries were built. TCRdb itself ran the multiplex PCR reads through MiXCR, one entry per CDR3 protein. The repertoire holds approximately 690,000 distinct CDR3 sequences, with about 30% as singletons. The sample in question was peripheral blood mononuclear cells (PBMCs), obtained when the disease was refractory, from a patient treated with antithyroid drugs. The receptors derive from a female donor with Graves disease.

The V gene is TRBV11-2, the J gene TRBJ1-4; 9 nucleotides align to TRBD1. This CDR3 region has 15 residues. With V trimmed by 6 bases and J by 7 bases, 9 bases remained unmatched. Germline V CDR1 and CDR2: SGHAT, FQNNGV. The DNA of the CDR3 is TGTGCCAGCAGTTTAAAACAGGGGGCATCTGAAAAACTGTTTTTT. Encoded protein: CASSLKQGASEKLFF.

There are a few counts of this clonotype. This chain links TRBV20-1 with TRBJ2-3; unclear D gene. V gave up 2 bases and J gave up 6 bases, with 18 bases separating them. The CDR3 extends over 15 amino acids. CDR1 is DFQATT and CDR2 is SNEGSKA in the germline V gene (reference sequence). As DNA, the CDR3 is TGCAGTGCTAGACCGGACCTCACCTCCGCGGATACGCAGTATTTT. Translation gives CSARPDLTSADTQYF.

The V gene is TRBV28, the J gene TRBJ1-5, with D perhaps TRBD1 (6 bases). With 3 bases removed from V and 3 bases from J, the gap between germline ends came to 12 bases. Germline V gives CDR1 MDHEN, CDR2 SYDVKM. The CDR3 has 15 amino acids. The CDR3 DNA is TGTGCCAGCAGTTTCCGTGGGGGCAACAATCAGCCCCAGCATTTT. It yields the protein CASSFRGGNNQPQHF. The whole variable domain, filled in from reference TRBV28 and TRBJ1-5, reads DVKVTQSSRYLVKRTGEKVFLECVQDMDHENMFWYRQDPGLGLRLIYFSYDVKMKEKGDIPEGYSVSREKKERFSLILESASTNQTSMYLCASSFRGGNNQPQHFGDGTRLSIL.

The chain employs TRBV20-1 and TRBJ1-1, with 7 bases lining up with TRBD1. Losses at the gene ends were 2 bases for V and 2 bases for J; bases not matched to a gene: 8. The germline CDR1 and CDR2 sequences are DFQATT and SNEGSKA (reference sequence). The CDR3 covers 15 residues. This CDR3 is CSARRRGQANTEAFF. The CDR3 bases are TGCAGTGCTAGACGTCGCGGACAGGCTAACACTGAAGCTTTCTTT.

The genes are TRBV20-1 and TRBJ1-3; the D is unclear. V shed 6 bases and J shed 0 bases, with 12 bases lying between them. The CDR3 has 14 residues. Germline CDR1 DFQATT, CDR2 SNEGSKA (reference sequence). The CDR3 is CSATPPRSGNTIYF. The CDR3 coding sequence is TGCAGTGCCACCCCACCCCGCTCTGGAAACACCATATATTTT.

This clonotype was seen a few times. The chain employs TRBV30 and TRBJ2-7; the D is unclear. Between the trimmed V and J ends, which lost 5 bases and 12 bases, there was a span of 17 bases. Germline V CDR1 and CDR2: GTSNPN, SVGIG (reference sequence). This CDR3 region has 11 residues. This CDR3 is CAWSSSDELYF. CDR3 bases: TGTGCCTGGTCATCCTCCGACGAGTTGTACTTC.

This clonotype showed up just a few times. The chain uses TRBV10-3 and TRBJ2-6; 10 bases align to TRBD2. Trimming at V came to 8 bases and at J to 4 bases, leaving 14 bases not matched to a gene. From germline, CDR1 is ENHRY and CDR2 SYGVKD. This CDR3 comprises 18 residues. The CDR3: CAIRPGASGSGGANVLTF. The CDR3, as DNA: TGTGCCATCCGTCCGGGGGCTAGCGGGAGTGGGGGGGCCAACGTCCTGACTTTC.

This rearrangement joins TRBV6-2 or TRBV6-3 to TRBJ1-1, with D hard to call. Germline assignment: CDR1 MNHEY and CDR2 SVGEGT. The CDR3 sequence is 13 residues long. Trimming stripped 6 bases from V and 12 bases from J, with 20 bases between. CDR3 bases: TGTGCCAGCAGACCAACCCCCGGGCTACGTCCTTTCTTT. Translation gives CASRPTPGLRPFF.

The V and J genes are TRBV30 and TRBJ1-6, with TRBD1 matching 9 bases. CDR1 is GTSNPN, CDR2 SVGIG, per germline (reference sequence). V dropped 5 bases and J dropped 7; count of bases not matched to a gene: 3. The CDR3 spans 13 residues. The CDR3 DNA is TGTGCCTGGGGGACAGGGATCAATTCACCCCTCCACTTT. It is translated as CAWGTGINSPLHF.

This clonotype has only a few counts. The chain links TRBV6-2 or TRBV6-3 to TRBJ2-7; D call uncertain. This CDR3 contains 11 residues. V shed 3 bases and J shed 6 bases, with 6 bases lying between them. From germline, CDR1 is MNHEY and CDR2 SVGEGT. CDR3 residues: CASSYQTEQYF. The CDR3 bases are TGTGCCAGCAGTTATCAGACCGAGCAGTACTTC.

This clonotype was detected once. The V gene is TRBV27, the J gene TRBJ1-1; possibly TRBD1 for D (6 bases). V lost 3 bases and J lost 3, with 23 bases in between. The CDR3 has 18 residues. CDR1 is MNHEY and CDR2 is SMNVEV in the germline V gene (reference sequence). The CDR3 sequence: CASSFSGTMRGVYTEAFF. Written as DNA, the CDR3 is TGTGCCAGCAGTTTTTCGGGGACGATGAGGGGGGTATACACTGAAGCTTTCTTT.

The chain recombines TRBV30 with TRBJ1-5; D might be TRBD1 (6 bases). The CDR3 has 13 residues. V was trimmed by 3 bases and J by 4 bases, leaving 10 bases between them. Germline V gives CDR1 GTSNPN, CDR2 SVGIG (reference sequence). The CDR3 region has the DNA TGTGCCTGGAGCACAGGGCAGAATCAGCCCCAGCATTTT. Encoded protein: CAWSTGQNQPQHF.

The chain is built from TRBV27 and TRBJ2-3, with D perhaps matching TRBD2 (6 bases). V lost 7 bases and J lost 0, with 14 bases in between. Germline CDR1 and CDR2: MNHEY and SMNVEV (reference sequence). The CDR3 has 15 amino acids. The CDR3, as DNA: TGTGCCAGCACCCACCGGGACTGGAGCACAGATACGCAGTATTTT. It translates to CASTHRDWSTDTQYF.